The text below deals with one T cell receptor beta chain. Its target antigen remains unknown. Nothing much larger sits one base from this clone, and base qualities are not available. Other DNA sequences in this specimen translate into the identical CDR3. This specimen comes from a study of shared clonotypes between healthy human individuals (dated by TCRdb to between 2020 and 2021). With respect to the entire study: The cohort included a few men and a couple of women between 18 and 49 years of age. Per donor, three plates each were used for CD4 naive and CD4 memory, two for CD8 naive, and one for CD8 memory. To estimate repertoire size and how much clonotypes are shared between individuals, the study performed deep sequencing of blood TCR repertoires from roughly five healthy adults. To increase sequencing depth and limit assay-specific biases, different laboratories used diverse techniques to prepare libraries and sequence TCR repertoires. Between about 0.94 and 8.9 billion PBMCs per donor were obtained by leukapheresis. Points the paper makes about the study in general: Sampling was restricted to blood, and TCR repertoires in tissues likely differ from the TCR repertoires found in blood. Pairwise subsampling led to the expectation that sequencing depth would affect the degree of clonotype sharing among donors. Compared with non-shared clonotypes, clonotypes shared by all four sorted-subset donors had higher generation probabilities. Approximately 5% of naive CD4, more than 3% of naive CD8, 2.3% of memory CD4, and over 0.35% of memory CD8 clonotypes were shared across a few donors. Even with the large sequencing depth, rarefaction of the sorted-subset datasets indicated that sequencing was incomplete. The genetic and exposure-history diversity represented was limited by the small number of donors. Estimated clonotype richness was generally larger for naive than for memory subsets.

V trim: 6 bases; J trim: 3 bases; unmatched bases: 8. There are 14 amino acids in the CDR3, from cysteine to phenylalanine inclusive. Just the 42-base CDR3 DNA is kept, in frame starting at base 1. The germline V gene encodes CDR1 SEHNR and CDR2 FQNEAQ (reference sequence). TCR CDR3 regions were amplified from genomic DNA by multiplex PCR using the deep immunoSEQ assay. Extracted genomic DNA from each cell subset was spread evenly across all wells of several immunoSEQ 96-well plates, with each plate serving as a replicate. Each replicate PCR for sorted subsets received roughly 200 ng genomic DNA, equal to tens of thousands of T cell genomes. Purified libraries were quantified with a Qubit 3.0 fluorometer, sized on a Bioanalyzer 2100, and re-quantified with the KAPA Library Quantification kit. Each immunoSEQ 96-well plate was sequenced on its own single-read 150-cycle Illumina NextSeq 550 flow cell. Regarding the original processing steps: The immunoSEQ output contained only junctional sequences without quality scores, so filtering could not match that applied to full-length reads. To assign V/J genes and CDR3, sequences were annotated against IMGT germline references using PyIR, a Python wrapper for IgBLAST v1.9. Reads with weak V/J assignments (E-value above 1e-6), missing CDR3, stop codons, out-of-frame junctions, or ambiguous translated residues were removed. V3J clonotypes were defined as sequences sharing an identical inferred V gene, J gene, and CDR3 amino acid sequence. Percentage overlap between repertoires was computed as shared unique clonotypes divided by the size of the smaller repertoire. Richness of each repertoire was evaluated using RTK rarefaction, the Chao1 estimator, and Recon v2.1 estimates of unobserved clonotypes. For all TCRbeta clonotypes obtained by the gDNA method from a few donors, generation probabilities were computed with OLGA. As stored in TCRdb, this immuneACCESS dataset retains in-frame rearrangements with V and J assigned. A fraction of the clones does not appear; measured against another copy, unresolved V genes explain less than half of the discrepancy, and the remainder lacks a known reason. For V, J and clone size, that table is used; D and trimming come from the DNA. Recorded for this sample are more than 2 million clones; around 95% of them occurred a single time. About 0.13% of the sample goes to the ten largest clones.

Healthy HIV-negative adults with no recently reported acute infections or vaccinations were included as donors. Every donor was a Caucasian adult residing in Nashville, Tennessee, USA. CD4+ T cells were enriched by magnetic negative selection; naive cells were then positively selected on CD45RA, and the negative fraction formed the memory subset. Blood was collected by leukapheresis, and PBMCs were isolated by Ficoll-Histopaque density gradient centrifugation and then cryopreserved in liquid nitrogen vapor phase. Purity and quantity of every magnetically sorted T cell population were checked by analytical flow cytometry. Genomic DNA was isolated from every sorted fraction and measured by UV absorbance on a Nanodrop 2000c.

This TCR derives from a man aged 18 to 30 in good health. Sequenced: naive CD4+ T cells sorted from blood. This specimen's cell subset or site label, per the study, means: CD45RA+ positively selected. The chain links TRBV7-9 with TRBJ2-7, with 7 bases matching TRBD1. This receptor carries the CDR3 CASSLGGPSYEQYF. The bases are TGTGCCAGCAGTCTAGGGGGCCCCAGCTACGAGCAGTACTTC.